What follows describes a single T cell receptor (beta chain). The data originate from a study of blood T cell repertoires in COVID-19. As for the study in general: Samples representing acute and convalescent COVID-19 were sourced from the United States, Italy and Spain.

Per the original methods: Reference gene primer amplification gave nucleated cell count estimates. Produced via immunoSEQ multiplex PCR; TCRdb's table is partial and in-frame only. The V and J calls and the clone size are those of that table, but D and trimming were determined from the DNA. The sample shows some 70,000 clones, about 90% of them seen only once. CDR1 and CDR2 from the germline V gene are SGHTA and FQGNSA. The CDR3 has 19 residues. The V and J ends lost 0 bases and 5 bases, in that order; junction bases with no gene match: 10. This sequence joins TRBV7-2 and TRBJ2-7; 16 nucleotides align to TRBD2. This sequence was found in a man aged 50 to 59 with active COVID-19. What was sequenced was peripheral blood. DNA for the CDR3: TGTGCCAGCAGCTTAGCCTGGGGGACTAGCGGGAGGGCTAGGGACGAGCAGTACTTC. Translated: CASSLAWGTSGRARDEQYF.